This record covers a single T cell receptor beta chain. This specimen comes from a study of blood T cell repertoires in COVID-19. This CDR3 spans 13 amino acids. V trimming: 6 bases; J trimming: 6 bases; junction bases outside the gene matches: 3. CDR1 is MDHEN and CDR2 is SYDVKM in the germline V gene. The repertoire was sequenced with immunoSEQ multiplex PCR; TCRdb's copy has only in-frame clones and lacks some. The sample records a few hundred thousand clones, more than 70% being singletons. This chain connects TRBV28 to TRBJ1-5; TRBD1 matches at 9 bases. The source material was PBMCs or T cells enriched from blood (not recorded which). The clonotype was recovered from a woman aged 18-29 years who had been exposed to COVID-19. CDR3 sequence: CASSGQGFQPQHF. The CDR3 DNA is TGTGCCAGCAGCGGACAGGGGTTTCAGCCCCAGCATTTT.